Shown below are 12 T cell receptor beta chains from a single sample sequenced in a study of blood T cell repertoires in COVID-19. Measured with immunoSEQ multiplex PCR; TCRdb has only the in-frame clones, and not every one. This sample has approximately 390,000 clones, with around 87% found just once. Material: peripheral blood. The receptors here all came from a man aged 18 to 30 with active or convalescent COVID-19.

Written as DNA, the CDR3 is TGTGCCAGCAGCCGAGGGGGGGCTACTGAAGCTTTCTTT. This sequence encodes CASSRGGATEAFF. The V call is TRBV6-5, the J call TRBJ1-1, with D possibly TRBD1 on 6 matching bases. Germline loops: CDR1 MNHEY, CDR2 SVGAGI. V was cut by 6 bases and J by 5 bases, with 13 bases left in between. The length of the CDR3 is 13 residues.

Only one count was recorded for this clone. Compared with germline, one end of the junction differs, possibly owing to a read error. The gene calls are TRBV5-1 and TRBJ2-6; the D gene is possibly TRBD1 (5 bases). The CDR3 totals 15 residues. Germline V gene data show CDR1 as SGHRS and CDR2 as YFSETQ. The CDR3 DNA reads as TGCGCCAGCAGGACGGAGAGCTCTGGGGCCAACGTGCTGACTTTC. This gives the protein CASRTESSGANVLTF.

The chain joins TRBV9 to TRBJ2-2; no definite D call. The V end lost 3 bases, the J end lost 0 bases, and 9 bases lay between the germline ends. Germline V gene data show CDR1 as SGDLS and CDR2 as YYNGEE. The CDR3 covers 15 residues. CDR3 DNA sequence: TGTGCCAGCAGCGCAAGCGCCTCGAACACCGGGGAGCTGTTTTTT. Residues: CASSASASNTGELFF. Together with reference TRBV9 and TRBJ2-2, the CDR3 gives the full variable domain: DSGVTQTPKHLITATGQRVTLRCSPRSGDLSVYWYQQSLDQGLQFLIQYYNGEERAKGNILERFSAQQFPDLHSELNLSSLELGDSALYFCASSASASNTGELFFGEGSRLTVL.

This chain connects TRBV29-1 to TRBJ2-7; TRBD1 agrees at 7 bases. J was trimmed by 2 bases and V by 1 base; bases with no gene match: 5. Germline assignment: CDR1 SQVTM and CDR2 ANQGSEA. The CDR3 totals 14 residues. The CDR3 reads CSVEAPGQTYEQYF. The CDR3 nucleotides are TGCAGCGTTGAAGCCCCGGGACAGACCTACGAGCAGTACTTC.

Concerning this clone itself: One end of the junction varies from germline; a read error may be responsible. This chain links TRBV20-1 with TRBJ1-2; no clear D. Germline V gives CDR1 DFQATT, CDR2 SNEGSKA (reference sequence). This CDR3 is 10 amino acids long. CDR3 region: CCAYRGGYTF. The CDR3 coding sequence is TGCTGTGCCTACCGTGGTGGCTACACCTTC.

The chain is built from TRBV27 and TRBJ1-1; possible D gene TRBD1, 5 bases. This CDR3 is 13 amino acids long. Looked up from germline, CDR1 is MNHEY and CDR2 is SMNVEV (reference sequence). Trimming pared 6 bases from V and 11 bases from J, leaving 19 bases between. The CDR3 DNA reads TGTGCCAGCAGCAAATTAACAGGAATTGGTGCTTTCTTT. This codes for CASSKLTGIGAFF.

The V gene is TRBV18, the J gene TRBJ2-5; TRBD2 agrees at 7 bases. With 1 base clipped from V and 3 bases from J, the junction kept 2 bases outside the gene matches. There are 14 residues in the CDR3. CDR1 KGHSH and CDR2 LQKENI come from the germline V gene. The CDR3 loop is CASSPLAGEETQYF. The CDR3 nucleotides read TGTGCCAGCTCACCACTGGCGGGAGAAGAGACCCAGTACTTC.

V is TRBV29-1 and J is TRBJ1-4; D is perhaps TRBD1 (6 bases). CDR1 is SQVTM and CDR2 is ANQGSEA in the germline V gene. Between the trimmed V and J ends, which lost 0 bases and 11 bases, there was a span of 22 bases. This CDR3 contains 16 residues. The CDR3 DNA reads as TGCAGCGTTGAAGATCGACTAAAGGGACACCCAGCGAAACTGTTTTTT. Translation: CSVEDRLKGHPAKLFF.

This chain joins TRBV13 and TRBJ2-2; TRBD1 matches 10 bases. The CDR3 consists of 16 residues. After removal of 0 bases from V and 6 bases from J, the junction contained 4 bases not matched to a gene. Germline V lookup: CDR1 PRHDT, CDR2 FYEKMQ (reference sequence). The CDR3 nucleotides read TGTGCCAGCAGCTTAGGGCCGGGACAGGGGCCCGGGGAGCTGTTTTTT. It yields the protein CASSLGPGQGPGELFF.

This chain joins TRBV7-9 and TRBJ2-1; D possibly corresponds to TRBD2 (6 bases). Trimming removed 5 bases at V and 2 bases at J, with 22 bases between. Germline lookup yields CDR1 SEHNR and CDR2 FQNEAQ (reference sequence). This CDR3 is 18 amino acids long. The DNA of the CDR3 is TGTGCCAGCAGCATTAGGGGCAGTCCGGGGGACCCCTACAATGAGCAGTTCTTC. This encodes CASSIRGSPGDPYNEQFF.

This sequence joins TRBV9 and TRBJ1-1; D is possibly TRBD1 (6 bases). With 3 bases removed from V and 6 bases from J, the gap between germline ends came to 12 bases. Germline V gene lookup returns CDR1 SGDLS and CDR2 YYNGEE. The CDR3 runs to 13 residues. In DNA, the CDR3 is TGTGCCAGCAGCGAACAGGGTAGTTCTGAAGCTTTCTTT. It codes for CASSEQGSSEAFF.

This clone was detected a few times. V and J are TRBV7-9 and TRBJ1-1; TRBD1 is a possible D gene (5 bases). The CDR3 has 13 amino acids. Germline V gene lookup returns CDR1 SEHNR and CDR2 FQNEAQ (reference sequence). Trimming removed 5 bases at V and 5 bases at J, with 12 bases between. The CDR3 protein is CASSRVGATEAFF. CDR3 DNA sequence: TGTGCCAGCAGCCGAGTAGGGGCGACTGAAGCTTTCTTT.